This TCR beta chain was observed in a study of yellow fever vaccine responses in identical twins. Study observations and caveats: In identical twins, vaccine T cell responses appeared partly shared and partly individual.

TCRdb passed the RT-PCR reads through MiXCR, listing each CDR3 protein once. The table includes roughly 18,000 distinct CDR3 sequences, roughly two thirds detected once. About this clonotype itself: Its target is unknown.

Trimming took 2 bases from V and 4 from J, leaving 21 bases between them. The CDR3 contains 18 residues. The germline V gene encodes CDR1 SGHNT and CDR2 YENEEA. The source is a woman younger than 35 who received the yellow fever vaccine. The sequences come from T cells from blood (PBMCs), unsorted or a sorted subset (not recorded which), collected before or after yellow fever vaccination (not recorded which). The chain couples TRBV11-3 to TRBJ2-1, with a weak D call TRBD1 (5 bases). This CDR3 is CASSLYPDLSGAYNEQFF. CDR3 DNA sequence: TGTGCCAGCAGCTTATACCCCGATTTATCTGGGGCTTACAATGAGCAGTTCTTC.